This T cell receptor beta chain was profiled in a study of post-analysis software for immune sequencing data. Study findings and constraints: Patients had higher frequencies than controls of a handful of TRBV segments, including TRBV5-6, TRBV5-1 and TRBV20-1. Compared against controls, patients with multiple sclerosis displayed significantly lower normalized Chao1 diversity.

Carried by the TCR beta cDNA libraries were unique molecular identifiers. Approximately 0.5 million cDNA molecules were recovered from an input of about 1 to 10 million T cells. TCRdb reprocessed the PCR reads with MiXCR, giving one entry per CDR3 protein. The table has 450,000 to 700,000 distinct CDR3 sequences, 44% seen once. Regarding this clonotype: The antigen is unknown.

The CDR3 contains 15 residues. Trimming took 4 bases from V and 4 from J; bases not matched to a gene: 8. The germline V gene encodes CDR1 SGHRS and CDR2 YFSETQ. The specimen sequenced was blood. This chain joins TRBV5-1 and TRBJ2-3; 8 positions match TRBD2. The TCR originated in a girl aged 10 to 17 with multiple sclerosis. In DNA form, the CDR3 reads TGCGCCAGCAGCCCAGTTAGCGGGACCCCAGATACGCAGTATTTT. As protein: CASSPVSGTPDTQYF. Variable domain in full (rest from reference TRBV5-1 and TRBJ2-3): KAGVTQTPRYLIKTRGQQVTLSCSPISGHRSVSWYQQTPGQGLQFLFEYFSETQRNKGNFPGRFSGRQFSNSRSEMNVSTLELGDSALYLCASSPVSGTPDTQYFGPGTRLTVL.